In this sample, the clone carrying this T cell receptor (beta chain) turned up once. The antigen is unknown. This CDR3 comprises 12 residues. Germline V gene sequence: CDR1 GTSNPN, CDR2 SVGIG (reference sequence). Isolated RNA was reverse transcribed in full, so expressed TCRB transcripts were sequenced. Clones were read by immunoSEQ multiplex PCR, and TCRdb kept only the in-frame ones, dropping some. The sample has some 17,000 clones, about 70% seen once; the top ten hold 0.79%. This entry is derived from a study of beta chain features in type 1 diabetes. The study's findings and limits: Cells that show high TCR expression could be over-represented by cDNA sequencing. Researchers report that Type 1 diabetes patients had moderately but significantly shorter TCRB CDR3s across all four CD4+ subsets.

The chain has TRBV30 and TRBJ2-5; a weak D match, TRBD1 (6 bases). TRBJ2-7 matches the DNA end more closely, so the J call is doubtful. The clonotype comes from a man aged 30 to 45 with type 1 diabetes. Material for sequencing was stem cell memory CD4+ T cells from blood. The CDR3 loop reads CACGRGPYEQYF. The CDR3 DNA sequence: TGTGCCTGTGGCAGGGGTCCCTACGAGCAGTACTTC.